These 23 T cell receptor beta chains originate from one sample sequenced in a study of Graves' ophthalmopathy and Graves' hyperthyroidism (dated by TCRdb to 2016 to 2019). Instrument on record: Illumina HiSeq 2000. For repertoire sequencing, the TCR beta CDR3 regions were amplified from RNA transcripts. A first-round RT-PCR used HTBI primers with the Qiagen OneStep RT-PCR kit, followed by a second-round multiplex PCR, size selection and purification. TCRdb applied fastp at Q25 and MiXCR to the public reads, then kept only in-frame beta chains. Each entry merges the rows of one CDR3 protein and shows their most common DNA and genes. The sample yields around 1,200,000 distinct CDR3 sequences; about two fifths were counted once. Of the sample, over 8.5% is held by the ten largest clones. The sample comprised peripheral blood or thyroid tissue (not recorded which). These receptors all stem from an adult man with Graves' hyperthyroidism.

The chain employs TRBV29-1 and TRBJ2-7; possible D gene TRBD1, 7 bases. The ends were cut back, 6 bases at V and 8 bases at J, with 17 bases in the middle. Germline-derived CDR1 and CDR2 are SQVTM and ANQGSEA. The CDR3 is made up of 12 amino acids. In nucleotides, the CDR3 is TGCAGCGTCGTCACCAGGGGGGTGAAGCAGTACTTC. The encoded protein is CSVVTRGVKQYF.

V and J are TRBV24-1 and TRBJ2-7, with D possibly TRBD1 on 6 matching bases. The CDR3 loop spans 14 amino acids. Looked up from germline, CDR1 is KGHDR and CDR2 is SFDVKD. The V end was cut by 11 bases, the J end by 2 bases, with 18 bases between. The CDR3 protein is CASTMGQGTYEQYF. CDR3 coding DNA: TGTGCCAGTACAATGGGACAAGGGACCTACGAGCAGTACTTC.

This clonotype was counted only a few times. The chain joins TRBV6-9 to TRBJ1-3; no firm D call. Looked up from germline, CDR1 is MNHGY and CDR2 is SVAAGI. The length of the CDR3 is 18 residues. V was shortened by 2 bases and J by 0 bases, with 17 bases between the two germline ends. The CDR3 DNA is TGTGCCAGCAGTTATACTCCACGGGGTGGTCGCTCTGGAAACACCATATATTTT. This codes for CASSYTPRGGRSGNTIYF.

The rearrangement links TRBV10-3 to TRBJ2-7, with D tentatively TRBD1 (6 bases). Germline CDR1 reads ENHRY; CDR2 reads SYGVKD. The CDR3 is made up of 13 amino acids. The V and J ends lost 4 bases and 1 base respectively, with 8 bases between them. CDR3 coding DNA: TGTGCCATCAGTGGGACAGAGTCCTACGAGCAGTACTTC. It specifies CAISGTESYEQYF.

This clonotype has just a few counts. The rearrangement uses TRBV4-1 and TRBJ2-5, with D possibly matching TRBD2 (6 bases). CDR3 length: 14 amino acids. CDR1 is MGHRA and CDR2 is YSYEKL in the germline V gene. Trimming left V 4 bases short and J 3 bases short, with 12 bases between. This CDR3 reads CASSPPGVEETQYF. Written as DNA, the CDR3 is TGCGCCAGCAGCCCCCCGGGGGTTGAAGAGACCCAGTACTTC.

The chain joins TRBV25-1 to TRBJ1-6, with D hard to call. CDR1 is MGHDK, CDR2 SYGVNS, per germline. With 3 bases removed from V and 6 bases from J, the gap between germline ends came to 15 bases. The CDR3 contains 16 residues. The CDR3 loop is CASSDSPGNINSPLHF. The CDR3, as DNA: TGTGCCAGCAGTGATTCGCCCGGGAACATTAATTCACCCCTCCACTTT.

About this clonotype itself: A much larger clone is a single base away; this may be a read error. CDR3 DNA: TGTGCCAGTAGTACGGGGGGCGACCTTAGGGAGCAGTACTTC. Translation gives CASSTGGDLREQYF. The chain combines TRBV19 with TRBJ2-7; TRBD2 is a possible D gene (7 bases). Germline CDR1 and CDR2: LNHDA and SQIVND (reference sequence). The CDR3 runs to 14 residues. V lost 4 bases and J lost 7, with 17 bases in between.

This clonotype was detected once. This chain uses TRBV7-9 with TRBJ1-4, with 9 positions matching TRBD1. The CDR3 extends over 13 amino acids. Germline CDR1 and CDR2: SEHNR and FQNEAQ (reference sequence). Trimming took 6 bases from V and 10 from J; bases not matched to a gene: 6. For the CDR3, the DNA is TGTGCCAGCAGTGGACAGGGGAGGGGAAAACTGTTTTTT. Translation: CASSGQGRGKLFF.

This clonotype was detected only once. The chain combines TRBV28 with TRBJ2-7; the D is unclear. The CDR3 covers 13 residues. Germline CDR1 is MDHEN and CDR2 is SYDVKM. V was pared by 3 bases and J by 7 bases, with 13 bases between. The chain's CDR3 is CASSFGALGEQYF. The CDR3 DNA sequence: TGTGCCAGCAGTTTCGGCGCGCTAGGGGAGCAGTACTTC.

The sample holds many counts of this clonotype. The gene calls are TRBV14 and TRBJ2-7; D might be TRBD2 (6 bases). With 0 bases removed from V and 2 bases from J, the gap between germline ends came to 17 bases. The germline CDR1 and CDR2 sequences are SGHDN and FVKESK. The CDR3 has 17 residues. CDR3 in amino acids: CASSQDSLRGYAYEQYF. The CDR3 DNA follows: TGTGCCAGCAGCCAAGATAGTTTGCGGGGTTACGCCTACGAGCAGTACTTC.

The CDR3 sequence is CASSFGAGGSPLHF. CDR3 DNA: TGTGCCAGCAGCTTTGGCGCAGGGGGTTCACCCCTCCACTTT. The V and J genes are TRBV7-8 and TRBJ1-6; TRBD1 aligns across 7 bases. Germline V gene data show CDR1 as SGHVS and CDR2 as FQNEAQ. The trim removed 3 bases at V and 9 bases at J, leaving 5 bases unmatched. This CDR3 has 14 residues. The variable domain in full, with the rest retrieved from reference TRBV7-8 and TRBJ1-6, is GAGVSQSPRYKVAKRGQDVALRCDPISGHVSLFWYQQALGQGPEFLTYFQNEAQLDKSGLPSDRFFAERPEGSVSTLKIQRTQQEDSAVYLCASSFGAGGSPLHFGNGTRLTVT.

As for this clonotype: One end of the junction is discordant with germline, which a read error may explain. The chain carries TRBV29-1 and TRBJ2-2; the D gene is possibly TRBD1 (6 bases). Germline V gene sequence: CDR1 SQVTM, CDR2 ANQGSEA. The CDR3 has 12 residues. This CDR3 is CGVDGRGGELFF. CDR3 coding DNA: TGCGGCGTTGATGGCAGGGGCGGAGAGCTGTTTTTT.

A note on this clonotype: A much larger clone differs from this one at a single base, so this may be a read error. CDR3 loop: CASSKSGLGELFF. The CDR3, as DNA: TGCGCCAGCAGTAAGTCCGGTTTGGGGGAGCTGTTTTTT. The genes are TRBV10-1 and TRBJ2-2, with no clear D. In germline, CDR1 is WNHNN, CDR2 SYGVQD (reference sequence). CDR3 length equals 13 residues.

Comment on this clonotype: This sequence may be a read error, since a much larger clone differs from it by one base. The genes are TRBV2 and TRBJ1-2; 9 positions agree with TRBD1. The junction had 10 bases not matched to a gene; V was cut back by 4 bases and J by 4 bases. The CDR3 extends over 16 amino acids. From germline, CDR1 is SNHLY and CDR2 FYNNEI. The CDR3, as DNA: TGTGCCAGCAGTGGAGACAGGGGGGTTTTGGGCTATGGCTACACCTTC. The encoded protein is CASSGDRGVLGYGYTF.

This clonotype was found many times. The chain is built from TRBV4-1 and TRBJ2-7; 8 bases match TRBD1. CDR1 MGHRA and CDR2 YSYEKL come from the germline V gene. Trimming removed 4 bases from V and 4 bases from J; junction bases left unmatched: 6. The CDR3 is 14 amino acids. CDR3 sequence reads: CASSPGGRGYEQYF. The CDR3 bases are TGCGCCAGCAGCCCAGGGGGCCGAGGGTACGAGCAGTACTTC.

A few counts support this clonotype. This chain links TRBV7-9 with TRBJ2-5, with TRBD2 identical over 9 bases. The trim removed 4 bases at V and 5 bases at J, leaving 8 bases unmatched. Germline loops: CDR1 SEHNR, CDR2 FQNEAQ (reference sequence). The length of the CDR3 is 15 residues. The CDR3 region has the DNA TGTGCCAGCAGCTCCAATAGCGGGAGCTTGGAGACCCAGTACTTC. This sequence encodes CASSSNSGSLETQYF.

In its sample, this clonotype was seen a few times. V usage is TRBV5-1 and J usage is TRBJ2-5; the match to TRBD1 covers 9 bases. The trim removed 4 bases at V and 7 bases at J, leaving 5 bases unmatched. The CDR3 covers 13 residues. CDR1 SGHRS and CDR2 YFSETQ come from the germline V gene. CDR3: CASSKGQGGTQYF. The DNA of the CDR3 is TGCGCCAGCAGCAAGGGACAGGGAGGGACCCAGTACTTC.

This clonotype showed up many times. This chain joins TRBV5-1 and TRBJ1-6; 10 bases align to TRBD1. Germline V CDR1 and CDR2: SGHRS, YFSETQ. The ends lost 4 bases at V and 10 bases at J; junction bases unmatched: 2. This CDR3 spans 13 amino acids. CDR3: CASSGTGDSPLHF. CDR3 sequence (DNA): TGCGCCAGCAGCGGGACAGGGGACTCACCCCTCCACTTT. Full variable domain (outside the CDR3, taken from reference TRBV5-1 and TRBJ1-6): KAGVTQTPRYLIKTRGQQVTLSCSPISGHRSVSWYQQTPGQGLQFLFEYFSETQRNKGNFPGRFSGRQFSNSRSEMNVSTLELGDSALYLCASSGTGDSPLHFGNGTRLTVT.

Remarks on this clonotype: Possible read error: a much larger clone is one base away. It is likely a read error, because the conserved phenylalanine at the end of the CDR3 is missing. The chain links TRBV5-1 to TRBJ1-2; tentative D call: TRBD1 (5 bases). Germline V gene lookup returns CDR1 SGHRS and CDR2 YFSETQ. The CDR3 covers 15 residues. Written as DNA, the CDR3 is TGTGCCAGCAGCTTGGCGGGGGAGATGGACTATGGCTACACCCTC. It specifies CASSLAGEMDYGYTL.

This clonotype was counted many times. V usage is TRBV6-2 or TRBV6-3 and J usage is TRBJ2-5; D is ambiguous. The germline V gene has CDR1 MNHEY and CDR2 SVGEGT. The length of the CDR3 is 12 residues. Between the trimmed V and J ends, which lost 2 bases and 5 bases, there was a span of 6 bases. CDR3 region: CASSYSWETQYF. CDR3 bases: TGTGCCAGCAGTTACAGCTGGGAGACCCAGTACTTC.

CDR3 sequence: CASQGLAGARREQYF. CDR3 bases: TGTGCCAGCCAAGGACTAGCGGGGGCCCGGAGGGAGCAGTACTTC. This chain joins TRBV25-1 and TRBJ2-7, with TRBD2 matching 13 bases. Germline V gene data show CDR1 as MGHDK and CDR2 as SYGVNS. This CDR3 region has 15 residues. After removal of 8 bases from V and 7 bases from J, the junction contained 11 bases not matched to a gene.

This clonotype was found a few times. This chain joins TRBV5-6 and TRBJ1-1; 7 bases map to TRBD1. The CDR3 length is 12 residues. Trimming cost V 7 bases and J 1 base; bases outside gene matches: 1. Germline values: CDR1 SGHDT, CDR2 YYEEEE. CDR3 residues: CASGTENTEAFF. CDR3 in DNA: TGTGCCAGCGGGACAGAGAACACTGAAGCTTTCTTT.

V is TRBV5-6 and J is TRBJ2-5; TRBD2 agrees at 12 bases. V was pared by 2 bases and J by 1 base, with 3 bases of the junction left unmatched. The CDR3 consists of 16 residues. Germline V gene lookup returns CDR1 SGHDT and CDR2 YYEEEE. The CDR3 reads CASSFGLAGTQETQYF. The CDR3 DNA reads TGTGCCAGCAGCTTTGGACTAGCGGGGACCCAAGAGACCCAGTACTTC.